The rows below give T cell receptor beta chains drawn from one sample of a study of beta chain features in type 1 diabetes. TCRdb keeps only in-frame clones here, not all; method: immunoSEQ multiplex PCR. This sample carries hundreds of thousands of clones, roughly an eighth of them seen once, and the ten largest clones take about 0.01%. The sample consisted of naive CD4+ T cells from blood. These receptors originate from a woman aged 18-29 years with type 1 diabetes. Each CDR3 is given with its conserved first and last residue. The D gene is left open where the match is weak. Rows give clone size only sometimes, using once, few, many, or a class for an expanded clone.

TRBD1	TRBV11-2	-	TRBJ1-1	TGTGCCAGCAGGCCCGGGACAGGGATAATGAACACTGAAGCTTTCTTT	CASRPGTGIMNTEAFF
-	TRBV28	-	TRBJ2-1	TGTGCCAGCAGTTTTCCAATTTCCTCCTACAATGAGCAGTTCTTC	CASSFPISSYNEQFF
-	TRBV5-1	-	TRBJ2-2	TGCGCCAGCAATTTGGGGGGAAACACCGGGGAGCTGTTTTTT	CASNLGGNTGELFF
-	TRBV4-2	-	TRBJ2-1	TGTGCCAGCAGCCAAGGGCTCGACTCCTACAATGAGCAGTTCTTC	CASSQGLDSYNEQFF
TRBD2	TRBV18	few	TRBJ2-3	TGTGCCAGCTCCCACGGACTAGCGGGAGTCCACACAGATACGCAGTATTTT	CASSHGLAGVHTDTQYF
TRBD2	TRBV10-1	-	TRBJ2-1	TGCGCCAGCAGCCAGCGGGGGCCCTACAATGAGCAGTTCTTC	CASSQRGPYNEQFF
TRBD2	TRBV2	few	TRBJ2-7	TGTGCCAGCAGCGGCGCGGGGGACGACGAGCAGTACTTC	CASSGAGDDEQYF
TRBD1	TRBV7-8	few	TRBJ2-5	TGTGCCAGCAGCCCGGGACAGTCAGAGACCCAGTACTTC	CASSPGQSETQYF
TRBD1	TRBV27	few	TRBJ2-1	TGTGCCAGCAGTTTGGACAGGGGGCTCAATGAGCAGTTCTTC	CASSLDRGLNEQFF
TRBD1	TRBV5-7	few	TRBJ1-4	TGTGCCAGCAGCTACAACCAGGGGGCCAAACTGTTTTTT	CASSYNQGAKLFF
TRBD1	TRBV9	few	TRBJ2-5	TGTGCCAGCAGTACAGGGGTGACCCCGGAGACCCAGTACTTC	CASSTGVTPETQYF
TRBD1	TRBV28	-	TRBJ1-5	TGTGCCATCAAGGACAGGTTGAGCAATCAGCCCCAGCATTTT	CAIKDRLSNQPQHF
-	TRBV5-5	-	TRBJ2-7	TGTGCCAGCAGTCCCGGACGGGGAAAGTCCTACGAGCAGTACTTC	CASSPGRGKSYEQYF
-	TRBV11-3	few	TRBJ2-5	TGTGCCAGCAGCGTCGAGAGCAAAGAGACCCAGTACTTC	CASSVESKETQYF
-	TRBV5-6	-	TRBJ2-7	TGTGCCAGCAGCACAAGTCGAGAGCAGTACTTC	CASSTSREQYF
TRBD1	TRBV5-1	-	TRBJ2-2	TGCGCCAGCAGCTGGGGGACAGGGAACACCGGGGAGCTGTTTTTT	CASSWGTGNTGELFF
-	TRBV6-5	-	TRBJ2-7	TGTGCCAGCAGCCCGAGGGGGTCCTCCTCCTACGAGCAGTACTTC	CASSPRGSSSYEQYF
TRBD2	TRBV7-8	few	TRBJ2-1	TGTGCCAGCAGCTTTGCCAGGGGACTAGCGGGCTCCAATGAGCAGTTCTTC	CASSFARGLAGSNEQFF
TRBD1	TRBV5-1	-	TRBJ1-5	TGCGCCAGCAGCTTCACAGGGGACAATCAGCCCCAGCATTTT	CASSFTGDNQPQHF
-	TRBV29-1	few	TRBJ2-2	TGCAGCGTGTCGGCCATTGAGGGCGGGGAGCTGTTTTTT	CSVSAIEGGELFF
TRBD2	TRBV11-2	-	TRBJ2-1	TGTGCCAGCAGCCTGGGGGAGGGCCTAGTCTATGAGCAGTTCTTC	CASSLGEGLVYEQFF
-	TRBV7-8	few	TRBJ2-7	TGTGCCAGCAGCTTAGTCCCCTTACGTGAGGCGCAGTACTTC	CASSLVPLREAQYF
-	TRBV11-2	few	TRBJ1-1	TGTGCCAGCAGCTCTATTCGGAGGGAAAGTGGCACTGAAGCTTTCTTT	CASSSIRRESGTEAFF
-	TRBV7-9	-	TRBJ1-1	TGTGCCAGCAGCCAGGGGTACACTGAAGCTTTCTTT	CASSQGYTEAFF
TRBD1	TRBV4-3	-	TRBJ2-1	TGCGCCAGCAGCCGCAAACCGGGACAGGGTCCCTATGAGCAGTTCTTC	CASSRKPGQGPYEQFF
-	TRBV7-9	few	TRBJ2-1	TGTGCCAGCAGCTTAGGAGTGGAGGGATATGAGCAGTTCTTC	CASSLGVEGYEQFF
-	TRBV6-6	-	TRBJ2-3	TGTGCCAGCAGCTCGGCAGGAGATACGCAGTATTTT	CASSSAGDTQYF
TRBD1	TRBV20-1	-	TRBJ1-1	TGCAGTGCTAACCGGGACAGAGCTTTCTTT	CSANRDRAFF
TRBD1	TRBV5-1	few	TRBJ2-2	TGCGCCAGCAGCGCGGACAGGCCGAACACCGGGGAGCTGTTTTTT	CASSADRPNTGELFF
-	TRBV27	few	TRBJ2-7	TGTGCCAGCAGTTTAATTCAGAACTACGAGCAGTACTTC	CASSLIQNYEQYF
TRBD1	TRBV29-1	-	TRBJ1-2	TGCAGCGCCCAAATAAGACAGGGTTGGGGTCTTGGCTACACCTTC	CSAQIRQGWGLGYTF
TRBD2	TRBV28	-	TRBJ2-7	TGTGCCAGCAGTTTGGCGGCTAGCGGGAACTACGAGCAGTACTTC	CASSLAASGNYEQYF
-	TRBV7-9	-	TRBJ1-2	TGTGCCAGCAGCTTAGACGGGGGTGGCTACACCTTC	CASSLDGGGYTF
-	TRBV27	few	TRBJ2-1	TGTGCCAGCAGTTTATGGGGCGGGAAGAGCTCCTACAATGAGCAGTTCTTC	CASSLWGGKSSYNEQFF
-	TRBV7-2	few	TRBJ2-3	TGTGCCAGCAGCTCGCGCCCCGAGGATACGCAGTATTTT	CASSSRPEDTQYF
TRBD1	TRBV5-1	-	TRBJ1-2	TGCGCCAGTCATGAACCGGGACAGGGGAACTATGGCTACACCTTC	CASHEPGQGNYGYTF
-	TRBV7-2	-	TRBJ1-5	TGTGCCAGCAGCTTAGACAGAGGCAATCAGCCCCAGCATTTT	CASSLDRGNQPQHF
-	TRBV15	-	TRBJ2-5	TGTGCCACCAGCAGAGATCCAGAAGAGACCCAGTACTTC	CATSRDPEETQYF
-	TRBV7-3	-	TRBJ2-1	TGTGCCAGCAGCCTTAGCGGTCACAATGAGCAGTTCTTC	CASSLSGHNEQFF
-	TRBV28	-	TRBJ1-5	TGTGCCAGCAGTTTGGCGGCCCTAAATCAGCCCCAGCATTTT	CASSLAALNQPQHF
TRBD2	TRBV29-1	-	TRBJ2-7	TGCAGCGTTTACGGACTAGCTTCCCACGAGCAGTACTTC	CSVYGLASHEQYF
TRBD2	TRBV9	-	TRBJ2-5	TGTGCCAGCAGCGTAGGCCCAGGGAGGGTGACCCAGTACTTC	CASSVGPGRVTQYF
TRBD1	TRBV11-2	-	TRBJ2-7	TGTGCCAGCAGCTCTCACGGTCAAACAGGGGTCGAGCAGTACTTC	CASSSHGQTGVEQYF
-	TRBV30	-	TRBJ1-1	TGTGCCTGGGCGCCTCGTGTTACTGAAGCTTTCTTT	CAWAPRVTEAFF
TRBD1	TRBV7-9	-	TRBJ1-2	TGTGCCAGCAGCTCTTGGACAGGCACGAACACCTTC	CASSSWTGTNTF
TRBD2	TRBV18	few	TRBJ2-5	TGTGCCAGCTCACCACCGGGTAGCGGGGGAGAGACCCAGTACTTC	CASSPPGSGGETQYF
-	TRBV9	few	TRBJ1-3	TGTGCCAGCAGCGTCTTGTCCTCTGGAAACACCATATATTTT	CASSVLSSGNTIYF
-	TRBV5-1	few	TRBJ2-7	TGCGCCAGCAGGAGACAGGATTCCTACGAGCAGTACTTC	CASRRQDSYEQYF
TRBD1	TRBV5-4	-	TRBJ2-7	TGTGCCAGCAGCTTGAAAGGACAGGGCGACTACGAGCAGTACTTC	CASSLKGQGDYEQYF
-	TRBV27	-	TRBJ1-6	TGTGCCAGCAGTCACAGTTCACCCCTCCACTTT	CASSHSSPLHF
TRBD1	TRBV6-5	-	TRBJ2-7	TGTGCCAGCAGTGCCTGGAAGGGGGCCATCTACGAGCAGTACTTC	CASSAWKGAIYEQYF
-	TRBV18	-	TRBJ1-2	TGTGCCAGCTCACCACCGGGCAGGACTGCCAACTATGGCTACACCTTC	CASSPPGRTANYGYTF
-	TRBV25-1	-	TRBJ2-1	TGTGCCAGCTCCCCCTTGACGGGGGCCTACAATGAGCAGTTCTTC	CASSPLTGAYNEQFF
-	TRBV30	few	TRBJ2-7	TGTGCCTGGAGTGGAGACGAGCAGTACTTC	CAWSGDEQYF
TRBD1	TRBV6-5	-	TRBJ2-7	TGTGCCAGCAGTTACTTGGACAGGGGCCCCTACGAGCAGTACTTC	CASSYLDRGPYEQYF